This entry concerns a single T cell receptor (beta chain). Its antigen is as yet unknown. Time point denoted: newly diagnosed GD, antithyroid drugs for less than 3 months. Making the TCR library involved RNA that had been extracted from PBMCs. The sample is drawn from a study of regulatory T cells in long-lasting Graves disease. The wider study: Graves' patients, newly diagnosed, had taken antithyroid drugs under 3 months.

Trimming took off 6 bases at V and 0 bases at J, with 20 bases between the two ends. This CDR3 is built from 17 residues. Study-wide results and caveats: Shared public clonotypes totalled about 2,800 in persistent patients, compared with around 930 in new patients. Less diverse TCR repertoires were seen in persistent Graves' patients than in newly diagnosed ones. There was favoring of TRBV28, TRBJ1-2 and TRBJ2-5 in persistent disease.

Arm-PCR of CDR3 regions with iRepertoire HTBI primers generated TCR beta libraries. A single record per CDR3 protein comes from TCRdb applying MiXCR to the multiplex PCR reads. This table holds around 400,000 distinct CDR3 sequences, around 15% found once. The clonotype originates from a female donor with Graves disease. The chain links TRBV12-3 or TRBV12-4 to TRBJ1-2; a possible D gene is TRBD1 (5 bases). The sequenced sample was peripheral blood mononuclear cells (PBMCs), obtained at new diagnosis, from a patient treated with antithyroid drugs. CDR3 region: CASRSTGDPTANYGYTF. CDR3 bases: TGTGCCAGCAGGTCTACAGGAGATCCTACAGCTAACTATGGCTACACCTTC.